This T cell receptor beta chain was profiled in a study of response to subunit inactivated influenza vaccine (dated by TCRdb to between 2018 and 2020). Regarding the research as a whole: To follow how T cells responded to a trivalent subunit inactivated influenza vaccine, the researchers relied on deep quantitative profiling of the T cell receptor repertoire.

In this sample, this clonotype turned up a few times. No antigen is known for it. No base qualities exist here, and no much larger clone lies one base off it. Libraries were made using RT-PCR. Reads for this sample came from an Illumina HiSeq 2500. The public reads were run again by TCRdb, first through fastp at Q25 and then through MiXCR, and only productive beta chains were kept. Every entry covers one CDR3 protein and lists the most common genes and DNA from its rows. Recorded for this sample are 250,000 to 350,000 distinct CDR3 sequences; approximately 23% of them occurred a single time. Approximately 10% of the sample lies in the top ten. The CDR3 goes from the cysteine to the phenylalanine over 18 residues. The retained sequence is limited to the CDR3, 54 bases, with the frame set at the first base. The germline V gene supplies CDR1 SGDLS and CDR2 YYNGEE. V is reduced by 7 bases and J by 0 bases, leaving a spacing of 25 bases between them.

The full study reports these points: The authors suggested that each seasonal influenza vaccination may recruit only a limited number of new T cells.

The rearranged chain carries TRBV9 and TRBJ1-2; possibly the D gene is TRBD1, per 5 matching bases. This receptor was taken from a man aged 50 to 69 who received an inactivated influenza vaccine. Donor details come from another sample of the same person, matched by shared clones. Sequences were derived from PBMCs from blood, sampled less than 22 months after vaccination. The DNA sequence reads TGTGCCAGCCAAAATCCGGGACTTATTAAAGGGCCTAACTATGGCTACACCTTC. The translation is CASQNPGLIKGPNYGYTF.